The 4 T cell receptor beta chains below all came from one sample that was sequenced in a study of blood T cells in healthy people across ages. Then a second PCR, running roughly 6 to 12 cycles, was carried out with a sample-barcoded 5' primer and a J-beta primer mix. One entry per CDR3 protein results from TCRdb running MiXCR on the 5' RACE reads. The sample carries roughly 1 million distinct CDR3 sequences, almost 25% recorded once. These data also formed part of another study, on T cells of mothers and their children.

Sequenced material: blood. The receptors shown here come from a girl aged 2 to 10 in good health.

This chain links TRBV20-1 with TRBJ2-1; no reliable D call. Trimming removed 5 bases from V and 8 bases from J, with 13 bases in between. The CDR3 has 12 amino acids. Germline values: CDR1 DFQATT, CDR2 SNEGSKA (reference sequence). The CDR3 sequence is CSAPRAYDEQFF. Here the CDR3 DNA reads TGCAGTGCTCCAAGGGCGTATGATGAGCAGTTCTTC.

The table lists this clonotype with a few counts. V usage is TRBV13 and J usage is TRBJ2-5; D not certain. Trimming removed 3 bases from V and 7 bases from J, with 12 bases in between. The CDR3 has 13 amino acids. Germline CDR1 and CDR2: PRHDT and FYEKMQ (reference sequence). CDR3 loop: CASSFGYGGTQYF. CDR3 nucleotide sequence: TGTGCCAGCAGCTTCGGATACGGTGGGACCCAGTACTTC.

The J gene is TRBJ2-7, the V gene TRBV5-6; D ambiguous. The CDR3 is 14 residues long. Trimming left V 0 bases short and J 5 bases short, with 12 bases between. Germline lookup yields CDR1 SGHDT and CDR2 YYEEEE. The CDR3 DNA is TGTGCCAGCAGCTTGGTGGCAGTTGGAAACGAGCAGTACTTC. Protein sequence: CASSLVAVGNEQYF.

This chain uses TRBV20-1 with TRBJ1-5; perhaps TRBD1 as D (5 bases). The CDR3 extends over 14 amino acids. V lost 2 bases and J 0 bases, leaving 8 bases between the germline ends. CDR1 is DFQATT and CDR2 is SNEGSKA in the germline V gene (reference sequence). CDR3 DNA sequence: TGCAGTGCTAGACAGGGACTTAGCAATCAGCCCCAGCATTTT. This codes for CSARQGLSNQPQHF.